The 22 T cell receptor beta chains below come from one sample, sequenced in a study of memory CD4+ T cells and cytomegalovirus serostatus. Using immunoSEQ multiplex PCR, the repertoire was profiled, and TCRdb retains in-frame clones only, with some absent. The profile covers some 52,000 clones, with approximately 82% appearing a single time and 1.5% to 2% taken by the ten largest. Single viable CD3+CD4+CD8-CD45RO+ cells were sorted as the memory CD4+ T cells. Sample: memory CD4+ T cells from blood. The receptors shown here come from an adult in good health and CMV-seropositive.

The gene calls are TRBV18 and TRBJ2-7; 9 positions agree with TRBD1. Germline V gene data show CDR1 as KGHSH and CDR2 as LQKENI. With V trimmed by 6 bases and J by 9 bases, 21 bases remained unmatched. This CDR3 has 17 residues. The CDR3 region is CASSPRESGTGIGGQYF. For the CDR3, the DNA is TGTGCCAGCTCCCCAAGAGAGTCCGGGACAGGGATAGGTGGGCAGTACTTC.

There are a few counts of this clone. The chain uses TRBV10-3 and TRBJ1-1, with a possible D match to TRBD1 (5 bases). Per the germline V gene, CDR1 is ENHRY and CDR2 is SYGVKD. The CDR3 sequence is 12 residues long. Trimming pared 10 bases from V and 0 bases from J, leaving 9 bases between. CDR3 DNA sequence: TGTGCCACGGGGGGGATGAACACTGAAGCTTTCTTT. It codes for CATGGMNTEAFF.

This clone was observed a handful of times. The chain joins TRBV21-1 to TRBJ2-7; the DNA was not compared with TRBD1, the D call given in the table. TRBV21-1 is listed as a pseudogene. CDR3 length equals 11 residues. In nucleotides, the CDR3 is TGCCAGGGGGCCAGCTCCTACGAGCAGTACTTC. This encodes CQGASSYEQYF.

The chain employs TRBV28 and TRBJ1-5; D remains ambiguous. V shed 1 base and J shed 2 bases, with 15 bases lying between them. The length of the CDR3 is 17 residues. Germline V gene sequence: CDR1 MDHEN, CDR2 SYDVKM. DNA for the CDR3: TGTGCCAGCAGTTTATCAACTGCGGGAGTCGGCAATCAGCCCCAGCATTTT. Its protein product is CASSLSTAGVGNQPQHF. Based on the CDR3 plus reference TRBV28 and TRBJ1-5, the full variable domain is DVKVTQSSRYLVKRTGEKVFLECVQDMDHENMFWYRQDPGLGLRLIYFSYDVKMKEKGDIPEGYSVSREKKERFSLILESASTNQTSMYLCASSLSTAGVGNQPQHFGDGTRLSIL.

This chain links TRBV29-1 with TRBJ2-3; D possibly corresponds to TRBD1 (6 bases). The CDR3 runs to 15 residues. Germline CDR1 reads SQVTM; CDR2 reads ANQGSEA. The V and J ends lost 7 bases and 5 bases respectively, with 22 bases between them. The CDR3 DNA is TGCAGCGCCCTGGGACACCTAGAGATTCAAGATACGCAGTATTTT. It is translated as CSALGHLEIQDTQYF.

The chain recombines TRBV6-4 with TRBJ1-2, with D uncertain. Trimming removed 6 bases at V and 4 bases at J, with 15 bases between. The germline gives CDR1 MRHNA, CDR2 SNTAGT. The CDR3 sequence is 14 residues long. The CDR3 loop is CASSADFSGYGYTF. CDR3 DNA sequence: TGTGCCAGCAGCGCGGACTTCTCCGGCTATGGCTACACCTTC.

This chain links TRBV4-1 with TRBJ2-6, with D perhaps TRBD2 (6 bases). This CDR3 comprises 16 residues. Germline lookup yields CDR1 MGHRA and CDR2 YSYEKL. V was shortened by 3 bases and J by 0 bases, with 9 bases between the two germline ends. The CDR3 loop is CASSQAGGSGANVLTF. CDR3 nucleotides: TGCGCCAGCAGCCAGGCCGGGGGCTCTGGGGCCAACGTCCTGACTTTC.

The chain links TRBV5-1 to TRBJ2-3, with D uncertain. Trimming pared 2 bases from V and 5 bases from J, leaving 9 bases between. The CDR3 runs to 13 residues. Per germline, CDR1 SGHRS and CDR2 YFSETQ. CDR3 residues: CASSFQRGDTQYF. CDR3 coding DNA: TGCGCCAGCAGCTTCCAGCGCGGAGATACGCAGTATTTT.

The chain links TRBV6-6 to TRBJ2-1, with 7 positions matching TRBD2. The germline CDR1 and CDR2 sequences are MNHNY and SVGAGI (reference sequence). This CDR3 has 16 amino acids. The V gene end was trimmed by 1 base and the J gene end by 6 bases; junction bases not matched to a gene: 9. This CDR3 is CASSYFAGAISNEQFF. CDR3 coding DNA: TGTGCCAGCAGTTACTTTGCGGGAGCTATCAGCAATGAGCAGTTCTTC.

The chain is built from TRBV18 and TRBJ2-7; a weak D match, TRBD1 (6 bases). Looked up from germline, CDR1 is KGHSH and CDR2 is LQKENI. CDR3 size: 12 residues. Between the trimmed V and J ends, which lost 4 bases and 4 bases, there was a span of 8 bases. The CDR3 is CASSLQGYEQYF. CDR3 nucleotide sequence: TGTGCCAGCTCACTACAGGGATACGAGCAGTACTTC.

V gene TRBV6-6 combines with J gene TRBJ1-1, with no clear D. CDR1 is MNHNY and CDR2 is SVGAGI in the germline V gene (reference sequence). With 0 bases removed from V and 11 bases from J, the gap between germline ends came to 13 bases. The CDR3 spans 13 residues. CDR3 sequence (DNA): TGTGCCAGCAGTTACTCGAGTACCGGCGGCGCTTTCTTT. Translating it yields CASSYSSTGGAFF.

The genes are TRBV7-2 and TRBJ2-7; either TRBD1 or TRBD2 may supply D (6 bases each). Germline CDR1 is SGHTA and CDR2 is FQGNSA. The V end lost 3 bases, the J end lost 5 bases, and 11 bases lay between the germline ends. This CDR3 is built from 13 residues. This CDR3 reads CASSFGGRDEQYF. The DNA for the CDR3 is TGTGCCAGCAGCTTCGGGGGCAGGGACGAGCAGTACTTC. The entire variable domain, with the rest obtained from reference TRBV7-2 and TRBJ2-7, is as follows: GAGVSQSPSNKVTEKGKDVELRCDPISGHTALYWYRQSLGQGLEFLIYFQGNSAPDKSGLPSDRFSAERTGGSVSTLTIQRTQQEDSAVYLCASSFGGRDEQYFGPGTRLTVT.

The chain has TRBV15 and TRBJ1-5, with D unresolved. Germline CDR1 and CDR2: LNHNV and YYDKDF (reference sequence). V lost 3 bases and J lost 6, with 9 bases in between. The CDR3 sequence is 13 residues long. In DNA, the CDR3 is TGTGCCACCAGCAGCGCCCTGATTCAGCCCCAGCATTTT. Residues: CATSSALIQPQHF.

The V gene is TRBV6-1, the J gene TRBJ2-5; D gene ambiguous. V was shortened by 6 bases and J by 3 bases, with 8 bases between the two germline ends. This CDR3 has 12 residues. CDR1 and CDR2 (germline): MNHNS, SASEGT. CDR3 sequence reads: CASSRLEETQYF. The CDR3 DNA is TGTGCCAGCAGCAGACTGGAAGAGACCCAGTACTTC.

This sequence joins TRBV7-9 and TRBJ1-1, with a tentative D call TRBD1 (6 bases). Trimming left V 5 bases short and J 2 bases short, with 21 bases between. CDR3 size: 17 residues. Germline CDR1 SEHNR, CDR2 FQNEAQ (reference sequence). The CDR3 sequence is CASSPRLTGRINTEAFF. The CDR3 DNA reads as TGTGCCAGCAGCCCGCGCTTGACAGGTCGGATCAACACTGAAGCTTTCTTT.

This clone has just a few counts. V and J are TRBV21-1 and TRBJ1-1. TRBV21-1 is a pseudogene locus. The CDR3 runs 18 residues. The CDR3 bases are TGTGCCAGCAGCGCCAGACCTCGGTGGCGGGCGTTGAACACTGAAGCTTTCTTT. It translates to CASSARPRWRALNTEAFF.

The V call is TRBV10-3, the J call TRBJ2-7, with TRBD2 matching 8 bases. Per germline, CDR1 ENHRY and CDR2 SYGVKD. J lost 2 bases, V lost 6 bases, and 3 bases had no gene match. The CDR3 extends over 13 amino acids. In DNA form, the CDR3 reads TGTGCCATCAGCACTAGCGGTCCCTACGAGCAGTACTTC. Its translation: CAISTSGPYEQYF.

This clone was found once. The genes are TRBV30 and TRBJ2-3; perhaps D is TRBD1 or TRBD2 (5 bases each). The CDR3 covers 14 residues. The germline V and J ends were trimmed by 0 bases and 7 bases, with 14 bases remaining between them. Germline V CDR1 and CDR2: GTSNPN, SVGIG (reference sequence). For the CDR3, the DNA is TGTGCCTGGAGTGTAGGTAGTGGGGGAAATACGCAGTATTTT. Translated, it gives CAWSVGSGGNTQYF.

Here the CDR3 reads CASSFSTRMNTEAFF. The CDR3 nucleotides read TGTGCCAGCAGCTTTAGTACGAGAATGAACACTGAAGCTTTCTTT. The V and J genes are TRBV11-1 and TRBJ1-1; D is ambiguous. Trimming took 3 bases from V and 0 from J, leaving 11 bases between them. Germline-derived CDR1 and CDR2 are SGHAT and FQDESV (reference sequence). The CDR3 runs to 15 residues. The whole variable domain, remainder taken from reference TRBV11-1 and TRBJ1-1, is EAEVAQSPRYKITEKSQAVAFWCDPISGHATLYWYRQILGQGPELLVQFQDESVVDDSQLPKDRFSAERLKGVDSTLKIQPAELGDSAMYLCASSFSTRMNTEAFFGQGTRLTVV.

V gene TRBV7-2 combines with J gene TRBJ2-1; possible D gene TRBD2, 6 bases. Trimming took off 5 bases at V and 0 bases at J, with 11 bases between the two ends. Germline V gene lookup returns CDR1 SGHTA and CDR2 FQGNSA. The length of the CDR3 is 15 residues. The CDR3, as DNA: TGTGCCAGCAGCCGTAGCGGAAGCTCCTACAATGAGCAGTTCTTC. It is translated as CASSRSGSSYNEQFF.

The table lists this clone with a count of one. The V gene is TRBV28, the J gene TRBJ1-1, with unresolved D. This CDR3 region has 14 residues. Trimming shortened V by 6 bases and J by 0 bases, and 11 bases separated the two germline ends. From germline, CDR1 is MDHEN and CDR2 SYDVKM. CDR3 nucleotides: TGTGCCAGCAGATATTCCGGCCTGAACACTGAAGCTTTCTTT. Amino acid sequence: CASRYSGLNTEAFF.

The chain carries TRBV5-1 and TRBJ2-1; unclear D gene. Trimming removed 4 bases at V and 0 bases at J, with 11 bases between. Germline V gene lookup returns CDR1 SGHRS and CDR2 YFSETQ. This CDR3 spans 15 amino acids. CDR3 nucleotide sequence: TGCGCCAGCAGCCCAGCCCCTGGCTCCTACAATGAGCAGTTCTTC. Its translation is CASSPAPGSYNEQFF.